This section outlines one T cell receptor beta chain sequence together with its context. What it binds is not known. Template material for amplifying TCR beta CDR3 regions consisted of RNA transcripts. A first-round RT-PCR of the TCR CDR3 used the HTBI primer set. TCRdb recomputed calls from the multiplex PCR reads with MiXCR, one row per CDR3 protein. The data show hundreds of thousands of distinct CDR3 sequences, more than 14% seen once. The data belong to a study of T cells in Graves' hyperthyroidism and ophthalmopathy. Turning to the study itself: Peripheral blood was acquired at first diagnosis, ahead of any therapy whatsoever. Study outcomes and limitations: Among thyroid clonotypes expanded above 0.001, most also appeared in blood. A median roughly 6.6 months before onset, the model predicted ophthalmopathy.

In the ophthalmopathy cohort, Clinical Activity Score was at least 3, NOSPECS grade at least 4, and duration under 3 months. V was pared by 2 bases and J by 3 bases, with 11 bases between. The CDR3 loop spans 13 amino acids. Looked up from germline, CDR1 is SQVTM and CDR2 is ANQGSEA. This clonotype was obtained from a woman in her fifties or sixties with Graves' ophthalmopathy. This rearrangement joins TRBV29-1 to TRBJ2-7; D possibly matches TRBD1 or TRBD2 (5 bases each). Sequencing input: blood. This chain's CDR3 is CSVETGRGYEQYF. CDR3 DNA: TGCAGCGTTGAAACGGGGCGCGGCTACGAGCAGTACTTC.